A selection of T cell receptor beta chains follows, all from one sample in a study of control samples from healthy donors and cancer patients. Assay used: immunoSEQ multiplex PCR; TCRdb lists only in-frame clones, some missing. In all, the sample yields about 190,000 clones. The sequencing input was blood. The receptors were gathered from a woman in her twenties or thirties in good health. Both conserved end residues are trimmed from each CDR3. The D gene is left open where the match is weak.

CDR3 protein: ASSLVIGDEAF; D gene: -; J gene: TRBJ1-1; V gene: TRBV7-9
CDR3 protein: ASSPLRPGSSYNEQF; D gene: -; J gene: TRBJ2-1; V gene: TRBV4-1
CDR3 protein: ASSQDGTGKNTEAF; D gene: TRBD1; J gene: TRBJ1-1; V gene: TRBV4-1
CDR3 protein: ASMPQTGDYGYT; D gene: -; J gene: TRBJ1-2; V gene: TRBV5-1
CDR3 protein: SVEGQGYTDTQY; D gene: TRBD1; J gene: TRBJ2-3; V gene: TRBV29-1
CDR3 protein: ASSEWRGPTGELF; D gene: -; J gene: TRBJ2-2; V gene: TRBV6-1
CDR3 protein: ASSEGTTSGTYQETQY; D gene: TRBD2; J gene: TRBJ2-5; V gene: TRBV6-1
CDR3 protein: ASSLEVREQY; D gene: -; J gene: TRBJ2-7; V gene: TRBV7-2
CDR3 protein: ASSLSPSYEQY; D gene: -; J gene: TRBJ2-7; V gene: TRBV27
CDR3 protein: ASSLGQVETQY; D gene: -; J gene: TRBJ2-5; V gene: TRBV5-4
CDR3 protein: ASSADRGETQY; D gene: TRBD1; J gene: TRBJ2-5; V gene: TRBV7-9
CDR3 protein: ASSPRGAGTDTQY; D gene: -; J gene: TRBJ2-3; V gene: TRBV4-2
CDR3 protein: ASSLSRGSRSYNEQF; D gene: -; J gene: TRBJ2-1; V gene: TRBV27
CDR3 protein: ARKGLPSGLIYEQY; D gene: TRBD2; J gene: TRBJ2-7; V gene: TRBV4-2
CDR3 protein: ASSSSGNSPLH; D gene: -; J gene: TRBJ1-6; V gene: TRBV6-5
CDR3 protein: ASSQHLRDRPYNSPLH; D gene: TRBD1; J gene: TRBJ1-6; V gene: TRBV4-1
CDR3 protein: ASSPDRPPLH; D gene: TRBD1; J gene: TRBJ1-6; V gene: TRBV7-2
CDR3 protein: ASTALNTEAF; D gene: -; J gene: TRBJ1-1; V gene: TRBV11-2
CDR3 protein: ASSLGQTNTEAF; D gene: -; J gene: TRBJ1-1; V gene: TRBV7-2
CDR3 protein: ATTPGWGGAYDTQY; D gene: -; J gene: TRBJ2-3; V gene: TRBV27
CDR3 protein: ATRAPGADS; D gene: -; J gene: TRBJ2-7; V gene: TRBV10-3
CDR3 protein: ASSFRWYGRDNEQF; D gene: TRBD2; J gene: TRBJ2-1; V gene: TRBV28
CDR3 protein: ASSFYRGSGANVLT; D gene: TRBD1; J gene: TRBJ2-6; V gene: TRBV7-9
CDR3 protein: ASSFGRGGRNYGYT; D gene: TRBD1; J gene: TRBJ1-2; V gene: TRBV27
CDR3 protein: ASSISGGADTQY; D gene: -; J gene: TRBJ2-3; V gene: TRBV19
CDR3 protein: ASSLVRTAGEQY; D gene: -; J gene: TRBJ2-7; V gene: TRBV7-9
CDR3 protein: ASSQARGGGYT; D gene: -; J gene: TRBJ1-2; V gene: TRBV4-1
CDR3 protein: ASSYWEGVYT; D gene: -; J gene: TRBJ1-2; V gene: TRBV6-2/TRBV6-3
CDR3 protein: ASSKIQGTQY; D gene: -; J gene: TRBJ2-5; V gene: TRBV7-2
CDR3 protein: ASSFLSGTEAF; D gene: -; J gene: TRBJ1-1; V gene: TRBV7-9
CDR3 protein: ATSRTDTQY; D gene: -; J gene: TRBJ2-3; V gene: TRBV15
CDR3 protein: ASSQEGRAGAVYRLF; D gene: -; J gene: TRBJ1-4; V gene: TRBV4-3
CDR3 protein: ASSLSGTGAYNEQF; D gene: TRBD1; J gene: TRBJ2-1; V gene: TRBV11-3
CDR3 protein: ASSFRTGSSYEQY; D gene: TRBD1; J gene: TRBJ2-7; V gene: TRBV13
CDR3 protein: ASSQGASGGARETQY; D gene: TRBD2; J gene: TRBJ2-5; V gene: TRBV4-2
CDR3 protein: ASSGQLNQPQH; D gene: -; J gene: TRBJ1-5; V gene: TRBV6-5
CDR3 protein: ASSLAQGSYEQY; D gene: -; J gene: TRBJ2-7; V gene: TRBV18
CDR3 protein: ASSQVGRNQPQH; D gene: -; J gene: TRBJ1-5; V gene: TRBV4-1
CDR3 protein: ASSERTYT; D gene: -; J gene: TRBJ1-2; V gene: TRBV2